Following are 13 T cell receptor beta chains from one sample sequenced in a study of T cell responses to AZD1222 COVID-19 vaccine. Some clones are missing from TCRdb's copy, which holds only in-frame ones; the method was immunoSEQ multiplex PCR. The sample has approximately 120,000 clones, roughly nine tenths seen once; the top ten hold approximately 7.6%. Sequencing used peripheral blood, obtained on day 0 of AZD1222 vaccination. The receptors originated from an adult in good health.

This rearrangement joins TRBV5-1 to TRBJ1-1; maybe TRBD1 (5 bases). V was clipped by 2 bases and J by 2 bases, with 7 bases between them. The CDR3 is made up of 13 amino acids. Germline V gene data show CDR1 as SGHRS and CDR2 as YFSETQ. CDR3 in DNA: TGCGCCAGCAGCTTCCAGGGAAACACTGAAGCTTTCTTT. This encodes CASSFQGNTEAFF.

This chain links TRBV19 with TRBJ2-3; possibly TRBD2 for D (6 bases). The ends were cut back, 6 bases at V and 1 base at J, with 11 bases in the middle. Germline CDR1 is LNHDA and CDR2 is SQIVND (reference sequence). The CDR3 contains 14 residues. This CDR3 reads CASSPTGGTDTQYF. CDR3 DNA sequence: TGTGCCAGTAGCCCCACGGGGGGCACAGATACGCAGTATTTT.

V and J are TRBV18 and TRBJ2-4; 7 bases map to TRBD2. Trimming cost V 0 bases and J 3 bases; bases outside gene matches: 2. The length of the CDR3 is 15 residues. Germline V gives CDR1 KGHSH, CDR2 LQKENI. The CDR3 is CASSPPSGDKNIQYF. The CDR3 coding sequence is TGTGCCAGCTCACCACCGAGCGGGGACAAAAACATTCAGTACTTC.

The V and J genes are TRBV28 and TRBJ2-7; no clear D. The CDR3 covers 15 residues. The V gene lost 8 bases and the J gene lost 2 bases, with 19 bases spanning the gap. Germline lookup yields CDR1 MDHEN and CDR2 SYDVKM. The CDR3 protein is CASSFRGRGPYEQYF. The DNA for the CDR3 is TGTGCCAGCTCCTTTCGAGGACGCGGACCCTACGAGCAGTACTTC.

The chain combines TRBV9 with TRBJ2-3; 10 bases agree with TRBD2. Germline trimming cut 4 bases from V and 1 base from J; bases unmatched to any gene: 6. The CDR3 is 16 amino acids. The germline V gene has CDR1 SGDLS and CDR2 YYNGEE. The CDR3 loop reads CASSPRTSGGTDTQYF. In nucleotides, the CDR3 is TGTGCCAGCAGCCCCCGGACTAGCGGTGGCACAGATACGCAGTATTTT.

This chain uses TRBV3-1 (or the pseudogene TRBV3-2) with TRBJ2-3; 14 bases are shared with TRBD2. Germline-derived CDR1 and CDR2 are LGHDT and YNNKEL (reference sequence). Trimming removed 4 bases from V and 5 bases from J; junction bases left unmatched: 11. This CDR3 has 18 residues. The CDR3 coding sequence is TGTGCCAGCAGCCGATATGGGACTAGCGGGAGAAAGGTAGATACGCAGTATTTT. It yields the protein CASSRYGTSGRKVDTQYF.

The chain carries TRBV19 and TRBJ1-5; D call uncertain. The CDR3 runs 14 residues. CDR1 is LNHDA, CDR2 SQIVND, per germline (reference sequence). Trimming took 5 bases from V and 0 from J, leaving 8 bases between them. The CDR3 loop reads CASSPYISNQPQHF. The CDR3 DNA follows: TGTGCCAGTAGTCCTTACATTAGCAATCAGCCCCAGCATTTT.

The rearrangement joins TRBV5-1 to TRBJ2-3; 7 bases fit TRBD2. Unmatched junction bases numbered 7, after V lost 1 base and J lost 2 bases. Germline CDR1 and CDR2: SGHRS and YFSETQ. The CDR3 covers 16 residues. The CDR3: CASSLTGGQNTDTQYF. The CDR3 region has the DNA TGCGCCAGCAGCTTGACGGGAGGCCAAAACACAGATACGCAGTATTTT. The full variable domain, its missing parts supplied by reference TRBV5-1 and TRBJ2-3, is KAGVTQTPRYLIKTRGQQVTLSCSPISGHRSVSWYQQTPGQGLQFLFEYFSETQRNKGNFPGRFSGRQFSNSRSEMNVSTLELGDSALYLCASSLTGGQNTDTQYFGPGTRLTVL.

The chain recombines TRBV19 with TRBJ1-2; unclear D gene. This CDR3 is built from 13 residues. Germline loops: CDR1 LNHDA, CDR2 SQIVND (reference sequence). With 5 bases removed from V and 6 bases from J, the gap between germline ends came to 13 bases. The CDR3 loop is CASSARGGDGYTF. The CDR3 DNA reads as TGTGCCAGTAGTGCCCGGGGAGGCGATGGCTACACCTTC.

This CDR3 is CASSSRTSGSNNEQFF. As DNA, the CDR3 is TGTGCCAGTAGTTCCCGGACTAGCGGGAGCAACAATGAGCAGTTCTTC. The gene calls are TRBV19 and TRBJ2-1, with 13 positions matching TRBD2. This CDR3 region has 16 residues. Germline CDR1 and CDR2: LNHDA and SQIVND (reference sequence). Unmatched junction bases numbered 6, after V lost 5 bases and J lost 5 bases. Filled out from reference TRBV19 and TRBJ2-1, the complete variable domain reads DGGITQSPKYLFRKEGQNVTLSCEQNLNHDAMYWYRQDPGQGLRLIYYSQIVNDFQKGDIAEGYSVSREKKESFPLTVTSAQKNPTAFYLCASSSRTSGSNNEQFFGPGTRLTVL.

This clone was counted only a few times. The chain is built from TRBV3-1 (or the pseudogene TRBV3-2) and TRBJ2-7, with 11 bases aligning to TRBD2. CDR3 length: 16 residues. V trimming: 6 bases; J trimming: 4 bases; junction bases outside the gene matches: 11. Germline assignment: CDR1 LGHDT and CDR2 YNNKEL (reference sequence). CDR3 coding DNA: TGTGCCAGCAGGAGGACTAGCGGGTCTACCCATTACGAGCAGTACTTC. This encodes CASRRTSGSTHYEQYF.

This clone occurred a few times. The chain uses TRBV11-2 and TRBJ2-1; D gene ambiguous. The CDR3 consists of 15 residues. CDR1 is SGHAT, CDR2 FQNNGV, per germline. The germline V and J ends were trimmed by 1 base and 2 bases, with 9 bases remaining between them. The CDR3 region is CASSLARWAYNEQFF. Here the CDR3 DNA reads TGTGCCAGCAGCTTAGCTCGTTGGGCCTACAATGAGCAGTTCTTC.

The chain couples TRBV10-3 to TRBJ2-7; no reliable D call. Germline values: CDR1 ENHRY, CDR2 SYGVKD. This CDR3 is built from 17 residues. V was trimmed by 2 bases and J by 3 bases, leaving 20 bases between them. In DNA, the CDR3 is TGTGCCATCAGTGAGCCCTCCACAGCTACCTCCTTCTACGAGCAGTACTTC. This sequence encodes CAISEPSTATSFYEQYF.